This TCR beta chain was sequenced for a study of radiotherapy plus CTLA-4 blockade in lung cancer. On this clone itself: Its target is unknown.

It was focal radiation plus CTLA-4 blockade with ipilimumab that patients with chemo-refractory metastatic non-small-cell lung cancer received. The table came from immunoSEQ multiplex PCR; TCRdb's copy has only in-frame clones and leaves some out. The sample consists of 90,000 to 130,000 clones, 81% of them appearing once. Study outcomes and limitations: Blood saw expansion of tumor-derived TCR clones after radiotherapy plus ipilimumab.

From germline, CDR1 is SGHRS and CDR2 YFSETQ. V shed 1 base and J 7 bases; nucleotides not matched to a gene: 8. This CDR3 spans 16 amino acids. This chain joins TRBV5-1 and TRBJ2-2; the match to TRBD2 covers 9 bases. The receptor comes from a human donor with non-small cell lung cancer that progressed on radiotherapy plus ipilimumab. Some clones in this sample may be carry-over from other donors' samples. The sample in question was peripheral blood, obtained from a patient treated with radiotherapy plus ipilimumab. The CDR3 here is CASSLWNSGGVGELFF. The CDR3 DNA sequence: TGCGCCAGCAGCTTGTGGAATAGCGGGGGTGTCGGGGAGCTGTTTTTT.